This TCR beta chain originates from a study of blood T cell repertoires in COVID-19. Study details: Some COVID-19 samples were acute and others convalescent; all came from the United States, Italy and Spain. From T cells, B-cell-depleted T cells, or PBMCs came the material, which was cDNA or gDNA.

Only in-frame clones appear in the TCRdb table, and some are missing; sequencing was by immunoSEQ multiplex PCR. Seen here are around 240,000 clones, roughly 88% observed once, and the top ten hold approximately 2%. All enrollees were about 18 to 100 years old and from some 24 US areas. Participant reports of clinical history set cohort assignment. This CDR3 contains 15 residues. Trimming took 9 bases from V and 1 from J; bases not matched to a gene: 9. CDR1 is LNHDA and CDR2 is SQIVND in the germline V gene (reference sequence). Sequences were obtained from PBMCs or T cells enriched from blood (not recorded which). The receptor's source is a woman in her forties or fifties who had recovered from COVID-19. V is TRBV19 and J is TRBJ1-5, with 7 nucleotides matching TRBD1. The CDR3 sequence is CASRAGGYSNQPQHF. The CDR3 nucleotides read TGTGCCAGCCGGGCAGGGGGTTACAGCAATCAGCCCCAGCATTTT. Variable domain in full (rest from reference TRBV19 and TRBJ1-5): DGGITQSPKYLFRKEGQNVTLSCEQNLNHDAMYWYRQDPGQGLRLIYYSQIVNDFQKGDIAEGYSVSREKKESFPLTVTSAQKNPTAFYLCASRAGGYSNQPQHFGDGTRLSIL.